This T cell receptor (beta chain) was identified in a study of OX40 agonist ivuxolimab in advanced cancers. TCRdb keeps only in-frame clones here, not all; method: immunoSEQ multiplex PCR. The table includes 90,000 to 100,000 clones, roughly nine tenths detected once. V was trimmed by 3 bases and J by 3 bases, leaving 6 bases between them. The CDR3 length is 13 residues. From germline, CDR1 is SEHNR and CDR2 FQNEAQ (reference sequence). This clone is termed medium-sized. The sample here was CD4+ or CD8+ T cells sorted from blood, taken in a trial of the OX40 agonist ivuxolimab. V and J are TRBV7-9 and TRBJ1-3; D gene uncertain. This TCR was sampled from an adult with an advanced solid tumor such as melanoma, head and neck, liver or kidney cancer. CDR3 residues: CASSFENGNTIYF. The CDR3 DNA is TGTGCCAGCAGCTTTGAAAATGGAAACACCATATATTTT.